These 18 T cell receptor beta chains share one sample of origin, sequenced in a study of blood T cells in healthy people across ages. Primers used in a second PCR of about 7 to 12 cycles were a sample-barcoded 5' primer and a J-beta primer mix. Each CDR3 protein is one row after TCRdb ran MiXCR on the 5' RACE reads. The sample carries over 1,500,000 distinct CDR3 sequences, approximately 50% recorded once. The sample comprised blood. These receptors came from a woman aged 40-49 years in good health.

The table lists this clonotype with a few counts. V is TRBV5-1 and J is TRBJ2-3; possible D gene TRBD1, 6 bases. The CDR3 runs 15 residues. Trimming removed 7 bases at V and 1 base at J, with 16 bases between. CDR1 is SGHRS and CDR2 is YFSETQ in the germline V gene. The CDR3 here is CASAPRDTRTDTQYF. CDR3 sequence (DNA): TGCGCCAGCGCCCCCCGGGACACACGCACAGATACGCAGTATTTT.

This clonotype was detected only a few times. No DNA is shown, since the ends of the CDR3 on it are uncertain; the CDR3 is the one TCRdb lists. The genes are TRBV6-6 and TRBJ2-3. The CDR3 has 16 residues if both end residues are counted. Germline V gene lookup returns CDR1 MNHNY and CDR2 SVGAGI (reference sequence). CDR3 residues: CASSSSTSGRTDTQYF.

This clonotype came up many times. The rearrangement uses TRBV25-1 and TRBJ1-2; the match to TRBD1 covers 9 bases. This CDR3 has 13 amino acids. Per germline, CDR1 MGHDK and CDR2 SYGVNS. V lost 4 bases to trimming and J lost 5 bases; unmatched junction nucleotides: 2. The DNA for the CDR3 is TGTGCCAGCAGTGCCGACAGGGGGTATGGCTACACCTTC. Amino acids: CASSADRGYGYTF.

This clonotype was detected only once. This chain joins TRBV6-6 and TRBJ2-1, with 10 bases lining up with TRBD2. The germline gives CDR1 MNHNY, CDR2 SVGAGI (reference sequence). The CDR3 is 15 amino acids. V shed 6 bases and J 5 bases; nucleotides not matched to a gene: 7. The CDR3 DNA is TGTGCCAGCAGACCGACTAGCGGGTTTAACAATGAGCAGTTCTTC. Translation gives CASRPTSGFNNEQFF.

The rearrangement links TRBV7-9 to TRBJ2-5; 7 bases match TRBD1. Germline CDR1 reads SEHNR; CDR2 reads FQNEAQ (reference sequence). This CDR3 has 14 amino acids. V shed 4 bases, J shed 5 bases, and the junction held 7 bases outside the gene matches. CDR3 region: CASSSSRGTETQYF. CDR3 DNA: TGTGCCAGCAGCTCGAGCAGGGGGACGGAGACCCAGTACTTC.

The CDR3 region has the DNA TGCAGTGCTAGAGAACAAGCACGGAAGAATGAAAAACTGTTTTTT. It translates to CSAREQARKNEKLFF. V is TRBV20-1 and J is TRBJ1-4, with unresolved D. V dropped 0 bases and J dropped 5 bases, with 13 bases sitting between them. CDR3 size: 15 residues. Germline loops: CDR1 DFQATT, CDR2 SNEGSKA (reference sequence).

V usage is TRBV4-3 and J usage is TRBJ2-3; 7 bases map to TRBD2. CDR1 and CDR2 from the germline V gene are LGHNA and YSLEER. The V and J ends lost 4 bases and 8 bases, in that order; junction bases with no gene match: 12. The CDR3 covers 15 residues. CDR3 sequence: CASSRVAGVLGTQYF. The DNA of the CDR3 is TGCGCCAGCAGCCGCGTTGCGGGGGTCTTAGGTACGCAGTATTTT.

The CDR3 region has the DNA TGTGCCAGCAGCTTAGTCGGAACGACTGGCTACACCTTC. Amino acids: CASSLVGTTGYTF. V is TRBV7-2 and J is TRBJ1-2; no reliable D call. Germline V gene sequence: CDR1 SGHTA, CDR2 FQGNSA. The CDR3 contains 13 residues. The V end lost 1 base, the J end lost 7 bases, and 10 bases lay between the germline ends.

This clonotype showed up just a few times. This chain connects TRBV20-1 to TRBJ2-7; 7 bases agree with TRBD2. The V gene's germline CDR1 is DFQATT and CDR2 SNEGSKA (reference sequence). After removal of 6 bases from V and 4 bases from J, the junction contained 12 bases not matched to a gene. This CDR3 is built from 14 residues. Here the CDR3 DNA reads TGCAGTGCAGGGGCGACTAGCAATTGGTACGAGCAGTACTTC. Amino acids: CSAGATSNWYEQYF.

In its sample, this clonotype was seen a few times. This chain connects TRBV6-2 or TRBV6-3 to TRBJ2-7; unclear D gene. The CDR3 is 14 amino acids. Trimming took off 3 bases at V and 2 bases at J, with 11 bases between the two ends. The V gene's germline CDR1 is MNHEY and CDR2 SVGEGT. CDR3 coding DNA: TGTGCCAGCAGTTATTCATCCATACCCTACGAGCAGTACTTC. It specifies CASSYSSIPYEQYF.

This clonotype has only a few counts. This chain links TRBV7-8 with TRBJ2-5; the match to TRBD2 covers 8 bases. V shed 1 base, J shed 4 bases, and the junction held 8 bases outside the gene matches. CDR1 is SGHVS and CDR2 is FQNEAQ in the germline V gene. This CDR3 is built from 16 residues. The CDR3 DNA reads TGTGCCAGCAGCTTAGATATGCGGGGGGAGGGAGAGACCCAGTACTTC. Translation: CASSLDMRGEGETQYF.

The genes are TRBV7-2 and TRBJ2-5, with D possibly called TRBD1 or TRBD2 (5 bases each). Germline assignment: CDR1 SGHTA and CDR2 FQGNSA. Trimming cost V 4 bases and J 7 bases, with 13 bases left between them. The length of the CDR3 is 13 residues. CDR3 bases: TGTGCCAGCAGCTCTTCCACAGGAGGGACCCAGTACTTC. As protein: CASSSSTGGTQYF. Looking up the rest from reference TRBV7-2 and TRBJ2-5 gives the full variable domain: GAGVSQSPSNKVTEKGKDVELRCDPISGHTALYWYRQSLGQGLEFLIYFQGNSAPDKSGLPSDRFSAERTGGSVSTLTIQRTQQEDSAVYLCASSSSTGGTQYFGPGTRLLVL.

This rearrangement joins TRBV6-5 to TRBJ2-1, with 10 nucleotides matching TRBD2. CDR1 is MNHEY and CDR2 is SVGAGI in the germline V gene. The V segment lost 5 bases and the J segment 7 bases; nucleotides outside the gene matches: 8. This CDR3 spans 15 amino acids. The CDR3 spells CASSILAGASNEQFF. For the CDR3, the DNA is TGTGCCAGCAGTATTCTAGCGGGGGCTTCAAATGAGCAGTTCTTC.

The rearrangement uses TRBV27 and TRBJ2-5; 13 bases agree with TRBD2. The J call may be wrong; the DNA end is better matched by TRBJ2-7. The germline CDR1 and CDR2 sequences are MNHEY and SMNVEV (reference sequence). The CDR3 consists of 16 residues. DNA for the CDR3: TGTGCCAGCAGTTTATCAGAGGGACTAGCGGGGAGCGAGCAGTACTTC. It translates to CASSLSEGLAGSEQYF.

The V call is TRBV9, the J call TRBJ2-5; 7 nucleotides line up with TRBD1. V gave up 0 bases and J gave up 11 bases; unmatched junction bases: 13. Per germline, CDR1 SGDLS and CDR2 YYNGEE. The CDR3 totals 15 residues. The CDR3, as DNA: TGTGCCAGCAGCGTAGATTTGGACAGGCACAATGAGCAGTACTTC. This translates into CASSVDLDRHNEQYF.

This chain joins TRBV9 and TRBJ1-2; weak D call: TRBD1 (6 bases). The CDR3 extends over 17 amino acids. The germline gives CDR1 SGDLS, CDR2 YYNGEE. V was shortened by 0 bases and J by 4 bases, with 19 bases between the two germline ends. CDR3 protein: CASSVAYKTGVGYGYTF. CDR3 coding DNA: TGTGCCAGCAGCGTAGCTTACAAGACAGGAGTGGGCTATGGCTACACCTTC.

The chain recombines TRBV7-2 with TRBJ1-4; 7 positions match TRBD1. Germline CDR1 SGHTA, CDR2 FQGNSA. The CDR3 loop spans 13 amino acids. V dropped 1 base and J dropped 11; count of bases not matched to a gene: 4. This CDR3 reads CASSLETGRKLFF. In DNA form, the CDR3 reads TGTGCCAGCAGCTTAGAGACAGGGAGGAAACTGTTTTTT.

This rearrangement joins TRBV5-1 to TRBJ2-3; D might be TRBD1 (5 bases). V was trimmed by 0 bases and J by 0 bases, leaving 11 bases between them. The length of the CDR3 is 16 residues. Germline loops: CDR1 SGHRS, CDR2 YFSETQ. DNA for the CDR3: TGCGCCAGCAGCTTGGGAACAGGTATTAGCACAGATACGCAGTATTTT. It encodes CASSLGTGISTDTQYF.